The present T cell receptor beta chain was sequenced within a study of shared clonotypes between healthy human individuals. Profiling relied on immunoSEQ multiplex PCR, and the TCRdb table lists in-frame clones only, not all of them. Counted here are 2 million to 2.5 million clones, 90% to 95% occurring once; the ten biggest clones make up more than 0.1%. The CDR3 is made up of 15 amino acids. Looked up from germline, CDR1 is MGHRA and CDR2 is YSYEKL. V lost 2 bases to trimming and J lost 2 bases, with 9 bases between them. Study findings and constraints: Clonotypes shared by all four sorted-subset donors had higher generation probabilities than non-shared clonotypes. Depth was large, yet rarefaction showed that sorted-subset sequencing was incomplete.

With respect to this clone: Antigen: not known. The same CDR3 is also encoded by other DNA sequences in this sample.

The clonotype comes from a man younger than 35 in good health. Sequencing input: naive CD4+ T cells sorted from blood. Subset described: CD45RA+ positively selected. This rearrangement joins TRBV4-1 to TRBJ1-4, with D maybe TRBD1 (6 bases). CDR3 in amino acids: CASSQLQGTNEKLFF. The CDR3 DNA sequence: TGCGCCAGCAGCCAACTTCAGGGGACTAATGAAAAACTGTTTTTT.